The 25 T cell receptor beta chains below were found in one sample sequenced in a study of glioma-infiltrating T cells after dendritic cell vaccination (dated by TCRdb to the mid-2010s). The library came from the immunoSEQ multiplex PCR assay. TCRdb re-hosts the immuneACCESS table, in-frame sequences only. Its copies lack some clones; in the studies checked, an unresolved V gene accounts for under half of them, and the cause for the rest is not known. For this sample the table gives more than 60,000 clones, of which around 86% were detected only once. The ten largest clones take up 9.2% of the sample. The sample consisted of blood, taken before dendritic cell vaccination. The source is a human donor with glioblastoma.

The chain joins TRBV7-2 to TRBJ2-2, with TRBD1 as a possible D gene (7 bases). The CDR3 covers 16 residues. Germline assignment: CDR1 SGHTA and CDR2 FQGNSA. The CDR3 sequence: CASGGSRRGDTGELFF. CDR3 sequence (DNA): TGTGCGTCAGGGGGGTCTCGAAGGGGGGACACCGGGGAGCTGTTTTTT.

The CDR3 here is CAIRAGTGSNYGYTF. CDR3 in DNA: TGTGCCATTAGGGCCGGGACAGGGTCTAACTATGGCTACACCTTC. V gene TRBV6-1 combines with J gene TRBJ1-2; 9 bases map to TRBD1. The CDR3 contains 15 residues. Germline V gene data show CDR1 as MNHNS and CDR2 as SASEGT. With 10 bases clipped from V and 0 bases from J, the junction kept 9 bases outside the gene matches.

The rearrangement joins TRBV6-6 to TRBJ1-5; D is ambiguous. Deletions cut 2 bases from V and 7 bases from J, with 9 bases between. The germline CDR1 and CDR2 sequences are MNHNY and SVGAGI (reference sequence). This CDR3 has 13 residues. CDR3 loop: CASSYVVGQPQHF. The DNA of the CDR3 is TGTGCCAGCAGTTACGTGGTCGGGCAGCCCCAGCATTTT.

V is TRBV10-3 and J is TRBJ2-7; 11 nucleotides line up with TRBD2. CDR3 length: 19 amino acids. Germline V lookup: CDR1 ENHRY, CDR2 SYGVKD. With V trimmed by 10 bases and J by 1 base, 21 bases remained unmatched. CDR3 sequence (DNA): TGTGCCACGAGTGGCCCTGGGTCCGGGGGACTAGCGGCATCCTACGAGCAGTACTTC. Residues: CATSGPGSGGLAASYEQYF.

V usage is TRBV6-4 and J usage is TRBJ2-1, with TRBD2 matching 13 bases. The trim removed 2 bases at V and 5 bases at J, leaving 0 bases unmatched. The CDR3 is 15 amino acids. Germline CDR1 MRHNA, CDR2 SNTAGT. In nucleotides, the CDR3 is TGTGCCAGCAGTGACGGGACTAGCGGGGACAATGAGCAGTTCTTC. Amino acids: CASSDGTSGDNEQFF.

This clone was counted a few times. V and J are TRBV6-6 and TRBJ1-3; D might be TRBD1 (5 bases). The CDR3 loop spans 16 amino acids. Deletions cut 6 bases from V and 0 bases from J, with 15 bases between. Germline CDR1 is MNHNY and CDR2 is SVGAGI (reference sequence). As DNA, the CDR3 is TGTGCCAGCAGCCTAGGGGCACCCCACTCTGGAAACACCATATATTTT. Encoded protein: CASSLGAPHSGNTIYF.

The J gene is TRBJ2-7, the V gene TRBV4-2; maybe TRBD1 (5 bases). The CDR3 spans 16 residues. The germline V gene has CDR1 LGHNA and CDR2 YNFKEQ. With 4 bases removed from V and 5 bases from J, the gap between germline ends came to 21 bases. The CDR3 region is CASSPNVWGHTDEQYF. CDR3 nucleotide sequence: TGTGCCAGCAGCCCAAACGTATGGGGCCATACGGACGAGCAGTACTTC.

J is TRBJ1-5 and V is TRBV7-6; no clear D gene. V lost 1 base and J lost 1, with 5 bases in between. Per germline, CDR1 SGHVS and CDR2 FNYEAQ. CDR3 length equals 14 residues. The chain's CDR3 is CASSLEQSNQPQHF. CDR3 sequence (DNA): TGTGCCAGCAGCTTAGAACAGAGCAATCAGCCCCAGCATTTT.

This clone was picked up one time. The gene calls are TRBV6-1 and TRBJ2-2; maybe TRBD1 (6 bases). Trimming removed 7 bases at V and 3 bases at J, with 15 bases between. The CDR3 runs to 15 residues. Germline CDR1 reads MNHNS; CDR2 reads SASEGT. The CDR3 DNA is TGTGCCAGCAAGATCAATCCAGGGGACACCGGGGAGCTGTTTTTT. It specifies CASKINPGDTGELFF.

The CDR3 is CASSPITGLVTGELFF. Written as DNA, the CDR3 is TGCGCCAGCAGCCCGATAACAGGTCTTGTCACCGGGGAGCTGTTTTTT. The rearrangement uses TRBV5-1 and TRBJ2-2, with a tentative D call TRBD1 (5 bases). The CDR3 is made up of 16 amino acids. V was shortened by 4 bases and J by 4 bases, with 17 bases between the two germline ends. CDR1 is SGHRS, CDR2 YFSETQ, per germline.

The chain uses TRBV5-6 and TRBJ1-2; D gene ambiguous. Germline-derived CDR1 and CDR2 are SGHDT and YYEEEE. The CDR3 runs 13 residues. V was clipped by 1 base and J by 2 bases, with 6 bases between them. This chain's CDR3 is CASSLTENYGYTF. CDR3 nucleotide sequence: TGTGCCAGCAGCTTGACAGAAAACTATGGCTACACCTTC.

The chain recombines TRBV7-8 with TRBJ1-2; the match to TRBD1 covers 8 bases. The CDR3 sequence is 15 residues long. With V trimmed by 2 bases and J by 5 bases, 7 bases remained unmatched. Germline assignment: CDR1 SGHVS and CDR2 FQNEAQ. CDR3 sequence (DNA): TGTGCCAGCAGCTTAATCACAGGGGGAGGTTATGGCTACACCTTC. Encoded protein: CASSLITGGGYGYTF.

This clone occurred once. This chain uses TRBV6-1 with TRBJ1-1; D is possibly TRBD1 (6 bases). V shed 6 bases and J shed 2 bases, with 16 bases lying between them. Germline V gene lookup returns CDR1 MNHNS and CDR2 SASEGT. The length of the CDR3 is 15 residues. DNA for the CDR3: TGTGCCAGCAGCTCTACAGGGCTCCTTAACACTGAAGCTTTCTTT. Protein product: CASSSTGLLNTEAFF.

The chain employs TRBV28 and TRBJ2-7; 10 nucleotides match TRBD1. CDR1 and CDR2 (germline): MDHEN, SYDVKM. Trimming at V came to 7 bases and at J to 1 base, leaving 7 bases not matched to a gene. This CDR3 is 15 amino acids long. The CDR3 coding sequence is TGTGCCAGCACCTTTGGGACAGGGGTTTCCTACGAGCAGTACTTC. It codes for CASTFGTGVSYEQYF.

J is TRBJ1-2 and V is TRBV18; TRBD1 matches 8 bases. CDR3 length: 15 residues. J was trimmed by 6 bases and V by 2 bases; bases with no gene match: 8. CDR1 KGHSH and CDR2 LQKENI come from the germline V gene. The CDR3 here is CASSPKAARGHGYTF. In DNA form, the CDR3 reads TGTGCCAGCTCACCAAAGGCAGCCAGGGGGCATGGCTACACCTTC.

The chain uses TRBV11-2 and TRBJ1-5, with D perhaps TRBD1 (5 bases). V lost 1 base, J lost 0 bases, and 10 bases lay in between. Germline lookup yields CDR1 SGHAT and CDR2 FQNNGV. The CDR3 extends over 16 amino acids. In DNA, the CDR3 is TGTGCCAGCAGCTTAGTGGGGGGGATTAGCAATCAGCCCCAGCATTTT. It yields the protein CASSLVGGISNQPQHF. Based on the CDR3 plus reference TRBV11-2 and TRBJ1-5, the full variable domain is EAGVAQSPRYKIIEKRQSVAFWCNPISGHATLYWYQQILGQGPKLLIQFQNNGVVDDSQLPKDRFSAERLKGVDSTLKIQPAKLEDSAVYLCASSLVGGISNQPQHFGDGTRLSIL.

The sample holds a few counts of this clone. J is TRBJ1-2 and V is TRBV19; D call uncertain. Germline V CDR1 and CDR2: LNHDA, SQIVND (reference sequence). The CDR3 has 11 residues. V dropped 10 bases and J dropped 1 base, with 7 bases sitting between them. The DNA of the CDR3 is TGTGCCACCCAGGTTAACTATGGCTACACCTTC. Translation gives CATQVNYGYTF.

This clone appeared once. The chain carries TRBV9 and TRBJ1-1, with 8 bases matching TRBD1. Unmatched junction bases numbered 7, after V lost 5 bases and J lost 7 bases. This CDR3 comprises 13 residues. Germline loops: CDR1 SGDLS, CDR2 YYNGEE. CDR3: CASRKTGGHEAFF. The CDR3 bases are TGTGCCAGCAGAAAAACAGGGGGGCATGAAGCTTTCTTT.

V gene TRBV25-1 combines with J gene TRBJ2-7; 9 bases match TRBD1. This CDR3 contains 13 residues. V lost 6 bases to trimming and J lost 9 bases; unmatched junction nucleotides: 9. The germline CDR1 and CDR2 sequences are MGHDK and SYGVNS. The CDR3 region is CASRGTGLAGQYF. CDR3 sequence (DNA): TGTGCCAGCAGAGGGACAGGGTTAGCCGGGCAGTACTTC.

This chain uses TRBV27 with TRBJ2-1, with 8 bases lining up with TRBD1. CDR1 is MNHEY, CDR2 SMNVEV, per germline (reference sequence). CDR3 length equals 13 residues. Losses at the gene ends were 5 bases for V and 9 bases for J; bases not matched to a gene: 6. CDR3 nucleotide sequence: TGTGCCAGCAGTCAGGACAGGGCCCGTGAGCAGTTCTTC. It specifies CASSQDRAREQFF.

V and J are TRBV27 and TRBJ2-6; D unresolved. Germline V gene data show CDR1 as MNHEY and CDR2 as SMNVEV (reference sequence). Trimming cost V 7 bases and J 0 bases, with 4 bases left between them. This CDR3 has 13 amino acids. The CDR3 is CASTYSGANVLTF. The CDR3 nucleotides are TGTGCCAGCACGTACTCTGGGGCCAACGTCCTGACTTTC.

The chain joins TRBV11-3 to TRBJ2-5, with TRBD2 matching over 8 bases. The CDR3 spans 13 residues. Germline assignment: CDR1 SGHNT and CDR2 YENEEA. The V and J ends lost 5 bases and 11 bases, in that order; junction bases with no gene match: 10. The CDR3 protein is CASSPSGLAQQYF. The CDR3 bases are TGTGCCAGCAGCCCCTCCGGACTAGCCCAGCAGTACTTC.

This clone appeared once. The chain recombines TRBV28 with TRBJ2-1; no definite D call. The CDR3 runs to 15 residues. Germline CDR1 and CDR2: MDHEN and SYDVKM. V lost 5 bases to trimming and J lost 7 bases, with 18 bases between them. CDR3 bases: TGTGCCAGCAGTGTTACTATGCTGGGTTCTAATGAGCAGTTCTTC. Amino acids: CASSVTMLGSNEQFF. Full variable domain (missing parts from reference TRBV28 and TRBJ2-1): DVKVTQSSRYLVKRTGEKVFLECVQDMDHENMFWYRQDPGLGLRLIYFSYDVKMKEKGDIPEGYSVSREKKERFSLILESASTNQTSMYLCASSVTMLGSNEQFFGPGTRLTVL.

The rearrangement links TRBV18 to TRBJ1-4; 8 bases fit TRBD1. CDR1 is KGHSH, CDR2 LQKENI, per germline. V gave up 0 bases and J gave up 7 bases; unmatched junction bases: 7. CDR3 length equals 16 residues. The DNA for the CDR3 is TGTGCCAGCTCACCACCTGTGGGACAGGCGCCTGAAAAACTGTTTTTT. This codes for CASSPPVGQAPEKLFF.

V and J are TRBV18 and TRBJ2-7; 7 bases map to TRBD1. Germline values: CDR1 KGHSH, CDR2 LQKENI. Trimming removed 3 bases from V and 5 bases from J; junction bases left unmatched: 4. This CDR3 is built from 13 residues. DNA of the CDR3: TGTGCCAGCTCACCGGACAGGATGGACGAGCAGTACTTC. Protein: CASSPDRMDEQYF.